Below, one T cell receptor beta chain is given with its context. What it binds is not known. Study results and caveats: Tumor Tregs overlapped most with tumor, then blood, naive CD4+ cells. The larger-cohort validation was restricted to a single TCR beta V-J rearrangement rather than whole repertoires. Tumor memory CD4+ T cell TCR gene usage was found to cluster with blood and lymph node memory CD4+ cells and with lymph node naive CD4+ cells.

Trimming took off 8 bases at V and 2 bases at J, with 12 bases between the two ends. Germline V gives CDR1 MNHEY, CDR2 SVGAGI. This CDR3 spans 13 amino acids. The sorted Tregs were CD4+CD25+CD127-/low cells. Full-length variable regions came from constant-region reverse primers plus semi-nested Nested Universal Primer A PCR. A single record per CDR3 protein comes from TCRdb applying MiXCR to the 5' RACE reads. The data show around 30,000 distinct CDR3 sequences, 27% seen once. Sequenced input: tumor-infiltrating Tregs sorted from the breast tumor. The chain recombines TRBV6-5 with TRBJ1-2, with no clear D. This clonotype was obtained from a female donor with breast cancer. CDR3 residues: CASSLWPNYGYTF. CDR3 nucleotide sequence: TGTGCCAGCTCCTTGTGGCCCAACTATGGCTACACCTTC.